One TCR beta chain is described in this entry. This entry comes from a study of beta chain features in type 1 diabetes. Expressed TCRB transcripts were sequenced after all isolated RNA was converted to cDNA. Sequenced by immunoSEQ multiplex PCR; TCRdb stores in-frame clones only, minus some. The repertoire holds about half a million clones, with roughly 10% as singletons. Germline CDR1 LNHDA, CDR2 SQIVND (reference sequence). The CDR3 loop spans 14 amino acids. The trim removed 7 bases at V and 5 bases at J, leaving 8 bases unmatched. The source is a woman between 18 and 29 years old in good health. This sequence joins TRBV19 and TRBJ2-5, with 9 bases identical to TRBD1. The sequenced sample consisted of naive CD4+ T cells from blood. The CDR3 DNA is TGTGCCAGTACCAAATCCGACAGGGGGGAGACCCAGTACTTC. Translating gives CASTKSDRGETQYF.